This T cell receptor beta chain stems from a study of beta chain features in type 1 diabetes. The germline gives CDR1 LGHNA, CDR2 YSLEER. This CDR3 is 15 amino acids long. V dropped 4 bases and J dropped 2 bases, with 15 bases sitting between them. Expressed TCRB transcripts were sequenced after all isolated RNA was converted to cDNA. Samples of naive, central memory and regulatory T cells yielded a mean of about 3.8 million reads. Generated by immunoSEQ multiplex PCR, the TCRdb table keeps only in-frame clones and is missing some. The sample has 250,000 to 350,000 clones; 14% are singletons. Remarks on this clone: No antigen is known for it.

Study observations and caveats: Sequencing the cDNA could make cells with high TCR expression show up more than they should. A moderate, significant TCRB CDR3 shortening appeared in type 1 diabetes across four CD4+ subsets.

The sequencing input was naive CD4+ T cells from blood. This chain connects TRBV4-3 to TRBJ2-7, with a weak D call TRBD2 (6 bases). This sequence originates from a man aged 25-45 years with type 1 diabetes. Written as DNA, the CDR3 is TGCGCCAGCAGCCTCGAGGGGCGGGGACCCTACGAGCAGTACTTC. It specifies CASSLEGRGPYEQYF.